These T cell receptor beta chains were read from a single sample in a study of shared clonotypes between healthy human individuals. Only in-frame clones appear in the TCRdb table, and some are missing; sequencing was by immunoSEQ multiplex PCR. This table holds some 2,400,000 clones, around 95% found once. Sequencing input: naive CD4+ T cells sorted from blood. Every receptor here comes from a young man in good health. Each CDR3 is given with its conserved first and last residue. A D gene is named only where the DNA matches it firmly. Clone size is stated in some rows and not others, as once, few, many or a class when expanded.

V,J,size,D,length,CDR3,DNA
TRBV5-1,TRBJ1-1,NA,NA,12,CASSLSRSEAFF,TGCGCCAGCAGCTTGTCGAGGAGCGAGGCTTTCTTT
TRBV2,TRBJ2-3,NA,NA,15,CASNPRLWDTDTQYF,TGTGCCAGCAACCCTAGGCTGTGGGACACAGATACGCAGTATTTT
TRBV18,TRBJ2-5,NA,NA,12,CASSRERETQYF,TGTGCCAGCTCGCGAGAGAGGGAGACCCAGTACTTC
TRBV6-5,TRBJ2-7,NA,TRBD1,14,CASSPPTGGHEQYF,TGTGCCAGCAGTCCACCGACAGGGGGCCACGAGCAGTACTTC
TRBV10-3,TRBJ1-3,once,NA,15,CAISDVQGIGNTIYF,TGTGCCATCAGTGACGTACAGGGCATCGGAAACACCATATATTTT
TRBV11-3,TRBJ2-3,NA,NA,13,CASSFTRQDTQYF,TGTGCCAGCAGCTTCACGAGACAGGATACGCAGTATTTT
TRBV11-1,TRBJ2-5,NA,NA,15,CASSPDGAWGETQYF,TGTGCCAGCAGCCCGGACGGGGCGTGGGGGGAGACCCAGTACTTC
TRBV6-6,TRBJ1-1,NA,NA,14,CASSAGQMNTEAFF,TGTGCCAGCAGTGCAGGGCAGATGAACACTGAAGCTTTCTTT
TRBV6-1,TRBJ2-3,NA,NA,13,CASSERRGDTQYF,TGTGCCAGCAGTGAACGAAGGGGAGATACGCAGTATTTT
TRBV10-1,TRBJ2-1,NA,NA,10,CASHLNEQFF,TGCGCCAGCCACCTTAATGAGCAGTTCTTC
TRBV9,TRBJ1-2,NA,NA,15,CASSVEGGGPYGYTF,TGTGCCAGCAGCGTAGAAGGTGGGGGTCCCTATGGCTACACCTTC
TRBV11-1,TRBJ1-6,NA,NA,14,CASSLDSYNSPLHF,TGTGCCAGCAGCTTAGACAGCTATAATTCACCCCTCCACTTT
TRBV5-5,TRBJ2-7,NA,NA,12,CASSSTLYEQYF,TGTGCCAGCAGCTCGACGCTTTACGAGCAGTACTTC
TRBV18,TRBJ2-1,NA,NA,13,CASSLSSYNEQFF,TGTGCCAGCTCATTGTCCTCCTACAATGAGCAGTTCTTC
TRBV4-2,TRBJ2-3,NA,NA,13,CASSQDNTDTQYF,TGTGCCAGCAGCCAAGACAACACAGATACGCAGTATTTT
TRBV7-2,TRBJ1-6,NA,TRBD1,17,CASSTRTGGSYNSPLHF,TGTGCCAGCAGCACAAGGACAGGGGGCTCCTATAATTCACCCCTCCACTTT
TRBV11-2,TRBJ2-7,NA,NA,16,CASSSELAVASYEQYF,TGTGCCAGCAGCTCCGAACTGGCGGTCGCCTCCTACGAGCAGTACTTC
TRBV10-2,TRBJ2-7,NA,TRBD2,14,CASSTGTSGYEQYF,TGCGCCAGCAGTACCGGGACTAGCGGCTACGAGCAGTACTTC
TRBV10-1,TRBJ1-1,NA,NA,16,CASSESIKQGRTEAFF,TGCGCCAGCAGTGAGTCGATTAAACAGGGCCGGACTGAAGCTTTCTTT
TRBV7-2,TRBJ2-7,NA,TRBD2,12,CASSSLAGEQYF,TGTGCCAGCAGCTCCTTAGCGGGCGAGCAGTACTTC
TRBV11-3,TRBJ1-6,NA,TRBD1,16,CASRRDRGHLNSPLHF,TGTGCCAGCAGGAGGGACAGGGGGCATTTGAATTCACCCCTCCACTTT
TRBV6-5,TRBJ2-7,NA,NA,13,CASSQGTAYEQYF,TGTGCCAGCAGTCAAGGGACTGCCTACGAGCAGTACTTC
TRBV14,TRBJ2-3,NA,NA,17,CASSQLRDSLLPDTQYF,TGTGCCAGCAGCCAATTACGGGACTCTCTTTTGCCAGATACGCAGTATTTT
TRBV6-1,TRBJ1-1,few,NA,14,CASSESGGWTEAFF,TGTGCCAGCAGTGAATCCGGGGGGTGGACTGAAGCTTTCTTT
TRBV6-4,TRBJ2-5,once,NA,18,CASSDSALMAEPGETQYF,TGTGCCAGCAGTGACTCTGCTCTGATGGCGGAGCCCGGAGAGACCCAGTACTTC
TRBV7-9,TRBJ1-2,NA,NA,13,CASSLALGYGYTF,TGTGCCAGCAGCTTAGCGCTGGGGTATGGCTACACCTTC
TRBV10-3,TRBJ1-2,NA,TRBD1,16,CAISDRGQSPNYGYTF,TGTGCCATCAGTGACAGGGGGCAATCGCCGAACTATGGCTACACCTTC
TRBV9,TRBJ2-5,NA,NA,14,CASSAGAGKETQYF,TGTGCCAGCAGCGCTGGGGCCGGGAAAGAGACCCAGTACTTC
TRBV6-1,TRBJ1-4,NA,TRBD1,14,CASSETGGQEKLFF,TGTGCCAGCAGTGAGACAGGGGGGCAGGAAAAACTGTTTTTT
TRBV11-2,TRBJ2-2,NA,NA,16,CASSLAATGNTGELFF,TGTGCCAGCAGCTTAGCAGCGACAGGGAACACCGGGGAGCTGTTTTTT
TRBV7-9,TRBJ2-1,NA,TRBD1,17,CASSPGAGQGAENEQFF,TGTGCCAGCAGCCCAGGGGCGGGACAGGGGGCAGAGAATGAGCAGTTCTTC
TRBV7-2,TRBJ1-4,NA,NA,15,CASSSRVGTNEKLFF,TGTGCCAGCAGCTCTCGGGTAGGGACTAATGAAAAACTGTTTTTT
TRBV2,TRBJ2-6,once,NA,15,CASSTLDSGANVLTF,TGTGCCAGCAGTACCCTTGACTCTGGGGCCAACGTCCTGACTTTC
TRBV7-3,TRBJ2-1,NA,TRBD1,15,CASSPPGTGANEQFF,TGTGCCAGCAGCCCCCCCGGGACAGGGGCCAATGAGCAGTTCTTC
TRBV19,TRBJ1-2,NA,TRBD1,15,CASSFSGGTNYGYTF,TGTGCCAGTAGTTTCTCAGGGGGTACTAACTATGGCTACACCTTC
TRBV30,TRBJ2-2,NA,TRBD1,15,CAWSLGQGRAGELFF,TGTGCCTGGAGTTTGGGACAGGGTCGGGCCGGGGAGCTGTTTTTT
TRBV10-2,TRBJ1-4,NA,NA,15,CASSPTGSTNEKLFF,TGCGCCAGCAGTCCGACAGGATCAACTAATGAAAAACTGTTTTTT
TRBV29-1,TRBJ1-1,NA,NA,13,CSGEGQPNTEAFF,TGCAGCGGTGAAGGACAGCCGAACACTGAAGCTTTCTTT
TRBV18,TRBJ1-2,NA,NA,14,CASSVGTNVYGYTF,TGTGCCAGCTCGGTGGGTACAAATGTCTATGGCTACACCTTC
TRBV7-9,TRBJ2-5,NA,NA,13,CASSLAFKETQYF,TGTGCCAGCAGCTTAGCTTTCAAAGAGACCCAGTACTTC
TRBV11-2,TRBJ2-5,NA,TRBD1,13,CASRPLTGTGKYF,TGTGCCAGCAGGCCCCTCACCGGGACAGGGAAGTACTTC
TRBV14,TRBJ1-6,NA,NA,16,CASSRQASSYNSPLHF,TGTGCCAGCAGCCGACAGGCCAGCTCCTATAATTCACCCCTCCACTTT
TRBV7-9,TRBJ1-4,NA,NA,16,CASSLVIIATNEKLFF,TGTGCCAGCAGCCTTGTGATTATTGCAACTAATGAAAAACTGTTTTTT